This T cell receptor beta chain is drawn from a study of T-cell reconstitution after alpha-beta-depleted transplantation in children. The study, taken as a whole, reports: Newly generated T cells supplied most T-cell counts and diversity one year post-transplant.

Germline CDR1 reads MNHEY; CDR2 reads SVGAGI. Trimming took 0 bases from V and 2 from J, leaving 15 bases between them. The CDR3 is made up of 17 amino acids. This clonotype was counted at least ten times. What it binds is unknown. During its preparation, the TCRbeta library received unique molecular identifiers. TCRdb re-derived calls from the PCR reads in MiXCR, one entry per CDR3 protein. The table has almost 250,000 distinct CDR3 sequences, roughly a quarter seen once; the top ten hold roughly 2.7%. The sample consisted of PBMCs, taken before TCRalphabeta/CD19-depleted stem cell transplant. The V call is TRBV6-5, the J call TRBJ2-3; D unclear. The sequence derives from a girl aged 2-9 years with Fanconi anemia, due to receive a stem cell transplant. The CDR3 spells CASSYSIGVGATDTQYF. DNA for the CDR3: TGTGCCAGCAGTTACTCGATTGGGGTGGGCGCCACAGATACGCAGTATTTT.